The 2 T cell receptor beta chains given below trace back to one sample, sequenced in a study of blood T cell repertoires in COVID-19. Data came from immunoSEQ multiplex PCR; TCRdb stores just in-frame clones and leaves some out. This table holds 50,000 to 65,000 clones, around 82% found once. Sequenced material: peripheral blood. The source of these receptors is a man in his 60s with COVID-19, enrolled during active disease.

CDR3 residues: CATSAPGQSQETQYF. CDR3 nucleotide sequence: TGTGCCACCAGTGCCCCGGGACAGAGCCAAGAGACCCAGTACTTC. The V call is TRBV24-1, the J call TRBJ2-5, with 7 bases identical to TRBD1. The V segment lost 5 bases and the J segment 1 base; nucleotides outside the gene matches: 6. The CDR3 has 15 amino acids. Germline CDR1 and CDR2: KGHDR and SFDVKD.

The gene calls are TRBV7-9 and TRBJ1-1, with D possibly being TRBD1 (5 bases). This CDR3 comprises 15 residues. V was trimmed by 5 bases and J by 1 base, leaving 14 bases between them. Looked up from germline, CDR1 is SEHNR and CDR2 is FQNEAQ (reference sequence). The CDR3 DNA sequence: TGTGCCAGCAGCACAGAGGGAGGGACGAACACTGAAGCTTTCTTT. Protein product: CASSTEGGTNTEAFF.